This T cell receptor (beta chain) derives from a study of technical replicates of blood from several donors. This CDR3 contains 14 residues. Germline V gene data show CDR1 as LNHDA and CDR2 as SQIVND (reference sequence). The ends were cut back, 5 bases at V and 3 bases at J, with 14 bases in the middle. Some clones are missing from TCRdb's copy, which holds only in-frame ones; the method was immunoSEQ multiplex PCR. The sample lists roughly 80,000 clones; 89% were seen once. This receptor was obtained from a human donor in good health. This rearrangement joins TRBV19 to TRBJ2-7; D not certain. Sequencing used T cells isolated from PBMCs. This chain's CDR3 is CASSAHQTIYEQYF. CDR3 DNA sequence: TGTGCCAGTAGTGCCCACCAGACAATCTACGAGCAGTACTTC.